A selection of T cell receptor beta chains follows, all from one sample in a study of blood T cell repertoires in COVID-19. Only in-frame clones appear in the TCRdb table, and some are missing; sequencing was by immunoSEQ multiplex PCR. The table includes more than 85,000 clones, roughly 85% detected once. The material sequenced was peripheral blood. All receptors come from a human donor in a cohort sampled during active COVID-19. The CDR3 runs from the conserved cysteine through the conserved F or W. Some rows have no size entry. The others give once, few or many, or a class for an expanded clone.

clone_size	v_call	j_call	cdr3_length	cdr3_aa
-	TRBV27	TRBJ1-2	15	CASSPQFTGGEGYTF
-	TRBV6-2/TRBV6-3	TRBJ1-5	16	CASSYWRAGSNQPQHF
-	TRBV29-1	TRBJ2-1	11	CSGGVGDEQFF
few	TRBV3-1/TRBV3-2	TRBJ1-4	16	CASSHVQGSTNEKLFF
-	TRBV3-1/TRBV3-2	TRBJ1-1	12	CASSQKRTEAFF
-	TRBV7-9	TRBJ1-2	14	CASSPGQALYGYTF
-	TRBV10-3	TRBJ2-1	15	CAISRQGAGYNEQFF
-	TRBV2	TRBJ2-7	14	CASSVQGTYYEQYF
-	TRBV30	TRBJ1-2	15	CAWSVGGSTNYGYTF
-	TRBV2	TRBJ1-2	15	CASSDRDRGPYGYTF
-	TRBV2	TRBJ2-3	13	CASSGTSVDTQYF
few	TRBV19	TRBJ2-3	15	CASSTISGSTDTQYF
-	TRBV7-9	TRBJ1-1	13	CASRPDSSTEAFF
-	TRBV28	TRBJ2-7	13	CASRGRDSYEQYF
-	TRBV6-5	TRBJ2-7	15	CASRIFRANVYEQYF
-	TRBV12-3/TRBV12-4	TRBJ1-2	13	CASSSGQNYGYTF
-	TRBV27	TRBJ2-7	14	CASSSSWTTHEQYF
-	TRBV5-1	TRBJ2-7	15	CASSAQQGGALGQYF
-	TRBV11-2	TRBJ2-1	12	CASSPDRFEQFF
-	TRBV7-9	TRBJ2-2	16	CASSRSGTDNTGELFF
-	TRBV7-9	TRBJ2-2	12	CASSDRAGELFF
-	TRBV6-5	TRBJ1-1	12	CASKGAGVEAFF
-	TRBV6-5	TRBJ1-2	14	CASSYSPGNYGYTF
-	TRBV30	TRBJ1-1	14	CAWNPGRGYTEAFF